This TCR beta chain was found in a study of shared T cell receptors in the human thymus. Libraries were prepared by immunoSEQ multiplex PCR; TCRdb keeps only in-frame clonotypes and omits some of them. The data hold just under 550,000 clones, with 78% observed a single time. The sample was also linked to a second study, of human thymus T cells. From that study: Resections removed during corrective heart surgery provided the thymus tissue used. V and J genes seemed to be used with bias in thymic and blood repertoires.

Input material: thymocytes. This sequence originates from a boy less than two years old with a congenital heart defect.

CDR3 protein: CASSSWTSRYNEQFF. CDR3 sequence (DNA): TGCGCCAGCAGCTCATGGACTAGCAGATACAATGAGCAGTTCTTC. The rearrangement links TRBV5-1 to TRBJ2-1; 8 bases line up with TRBD2. Trimming took 3 bases from V and 4 from J; bases not matched to a gene: 6. The CDR3 runs to 15 residues. Germline-derived CDR1 and CDR2 are SGHRS and YFSETQ.